This entry is about one TCR beta chain. What it recognizes is unknown. This specimen belongs to a study of siplizumab effects on memory and regulatory T cells. About the study: In pairs, mixed lymphocyte reactions were done either with siplizumab at 1 ug/mL or without any drug present.

This table comes from immunoSEQ multiplex PCR, and its TCRdb copy is limited to in-frame clones, with some not included. The profile shows more than 6,500 clones, 36% of them singletons. Study results and limitations: Only a minor fraction of alloreactive clones mapped to unstimulated subsets.

The mixed lymphocyte reaction cells were grown together in coculture at 37°C for 5 to 6 days. The material sequenced was CFSE-low (dividing) CD8+ T cells sorted from an allogeneic mixed lymphocyte reaction. This receptor was obtained from a human donor in good health; the cells came from an allogeneic mixed lymphocyte reaction.

CDR3 in amino acids: CASSLGLSTDTQYF. The CDR3 DNA reads as TGTGCCAGCAGCTTAGGACTTAGCACAGATACGCAGTATTTT. This rearrangement joins TRBV7-9 to TRBJ2-3; D is unclear. Germline V gene sequence: CDR1 SEHNR, CDR2 FQNEAQ (reference sequence). Between the trimmed V and J ends, which lost 1 base and 0 bases, there was a span of 5 bases. The CDR3 sequence is 14 residues long.